This entry describes one TCR beta chain. Authors' methods: Amplification of reference gene primers provided the estimated nucleated cell counts. Sequencing used immunoSEQ multiplex PCR; TCRdb keeps in-frame clones, though not all of them. That table gives V, J and clone size, and the DNA gave D and trimming. The table lists about 310,000 clones, 90% of them singletons. The data belong to a study of blood T cell repertoires in COVID-19. Study-wide background: Samples representing acute and convalescent COVID-19 were sourced from the United States, Italy and Spain. Sample material is recorded as cDNA or gDNA derived from T cells, B-cell-depleted T cells, or PBMCs.

The CDR3 runs to 16 residues. In germline, CDR1 is SGHDT, CDR2 YYEEEE. V shed 3 bases and J shed 8 bases, with 18 bases lying between them. It was during active infection that Seattle patients were enrolled and then longitudinally followed. The source of this sequence is a woman aged 40-49 years with COVID-19, enrolled during active disease. The sequencing sample was made of peripheral blood. This rearrangement joins TRBV5-6 to TRBJ1-6, with D perhaps TRBD1 (5 bases). The CDR3 is CASSWRDGQGHSPLHF. The CDR3 DNA is TGTGCCAGCAGCTGGCGGGACGGCCAAGGACATTCACCCCTCCACTTT.